Each of the 9 T cell receptor beta chains below was sequenced from the same sample in a study of shared clonotypes between healthy human individuals. Sequencing was performed with immunoSEQ multiplex PCR; in TCRdb, only in-frame clones are kept and a portion is missing. The sample carries about 610,000 clones, about 96% recorded once. Only CD45RO-negative cells positively selected for CCR7 counted as naive CD8 cells, so terminally differentiated effector memory CD45RA+ cells were excluded. The material sequenced was naive CD8+ T cells sorted from blood. Receptors originate from a woman in her 30s in good health.

The chain joins TRBV10-2 to TRBJ1-1; tentatively, D is TRBD1 (5 bases). CDR1 and CDR2 from the germline V gene are WSHSY and SAAADI. V lost 2 bases and J lost 4, with 14 bases in between. This CDR3 has 15 residues. The CDR3 sequence: CASSEMARAGTEAFF. The CDR3 nucleotides are TGCGCCAGCAGTGAGATGGCCAGGGCCGGCACTGAAGCTTTCTTT.

This chain connects TRBV11-2 to TRBJ1-3, with 9 positions matching TRBD1. This CDR3 has 15 amino acids. V shed 5 bases, J shed 3 bases, and the junction held 5 bases outside the gene matches. Germline CDR1 and CDR2: SGHAT and FQNNGV. CDR3 bases: TGTGCCAGCAGCAATGACAGGGGGGATGGAAACACCATATATTTT. Amino acids: CASSNDRGDGNTIYF. The full variable domain, in which reference TRBV11-2 and TRBJ1-3 provide the parts outside the CDR3, is EAGVAQSPRYKIIEKRQSVAFWCNPISGHATLYWYQQILGQGPKLLIQFQNNGVVDDSQLPKDRFSAERLKGVDSTLKIQPAKLEDSAVYLCASSNDRGDGNTIYFGEGSWLTVV.

This clone has a handful of counts. This rearrangement joins TRBV5-8 to TRBJ2-7, with 14 bases identical to TRBD2. This CDR3 spans 16 amino acids. Germline-derived CDR1 and CDR2 are SGHTS and YDEGEE. J lost 1 base, V lost 4 bases, and 4 bases had no gene match. CDR3: CASSPGLAGASYEQYF. The CDR3 region has the DNA TGTGCCAGCAGCCCGGGACTAGCGGGAGCTTCCTACGAGCAGTACTTC.

The J gene is TRBJ2-1, the V gene TRBV5-1; no clear D. Trimming took 1 base from V and 1 from J, leaving 12 bases between them. Germline V gene data show CDR1 as SGHRS and CDR2 as YFSETQ. The CDR3 extends over 16 amino acids. The CDR3 loop reads CASSLRRRWSYNEQFF. The CDR3 bases are TGCGCCAGCAGCTTGCGCAGGAGATGGTCCTACAATGAGCAGTTCTTC.

In its sample, this clone was seen once. The genes are TRBV2 and TRBJ2-1; TRBD2 is a possible D gene (6 bases). Germline loops: CDR1 SNHLY, CDR2 FYNNEI. Trimming pared 7 bases from V and 1 base from J, leaving 29 bases between. CDR3 length: 20 amino acids. The CDR3 reads CASIYTLSAGNRPSYNEQFF. CDR3 nucleotide sequence: TGTGCCAGCATCTATACCCTTTCGGCGGGAAACCGCCCGTCCTACAATGAGCAGTTCTTC.

The genes are TRBV5-6 and TRBJ2-5, with D perhaps assigned TRBD1 or TRBD2 (5 bases each). Looked up from germline, CDR1 is SGHDT and CDR2 is YYEEEE. V gave up 4 bases and J gave up 5 bases, with 15 bases separating them. The length of the CDR3 is 14 residues. CDR3: CASSTGTLGETQYF. The CDR3 DNA reads TGTGCCAGCAGCACCGGGACCTTGGGGGAGACCCAGTACTTC.

The V and J genes are TRBV13 and TRBJ1-1; 7 bases agree with TRBD1. The CDR3 runs to 13 residues. Germline V gene sequence: CDR1 PRHDT, CDR2 FYEKMQ (reference sequence). The V segment lost 5 bases and the J segment 7 bases; nucleotides outside the gene matches: 7. Written as DNA, the CDR3 is TGTGCCAGCAGCACCGGGACAGACAATGAAGCTTTCTTT. Protein: CASSTGTDNEAFF.

The V gene is TRBV5-1, the J gene TRBJ2-7, with 7 bases matching TRBD1. The CDR3 covers 15 residues. Germline values: CDR1 SGHRS, CDR2 YFSETQ. Losses at the gene ends were 3 bases for V and 0 bases for J; bases not matched to a gene: 6. The DNA for the CDR3 is TGCGCCAGCAGCTGGGACAGCTTACCCTCCTACGAGCAGTACTTC. Its protein is CASSWDSLPSYEQYF.

V gene TRBV7-8 combines with J gene TRBJ1-1; D call uncertain. CDR1 is SGHVS and CDR2 is FQNEAQ in the germline V gene. The CDR3 is made up of 14 amino acids. The V end was cut by 5 bases, the J end by 1 base, with 11 bases between. The CDR3 DNA sequence: TGTGCCAGCAGCCTTACGCTAGAGAACACTGAAGCTTTCTTT. Amino acids: CASSLTLENTEAFF.